Below, 29 T cell receptor beta chains from the same sample are listed, as sequenced in a study of T-cell reconstitution after alpha-beta-depleted transplantation in children. Construction of the TCRbeta library involved unique molecular identifiers. MiXCR, run by TCRdb on the PCR reads, gives a single entry per CDR3 protein. Among approximately 980,000 distinct CDR3 sequences listed, roughly 29% were seen once. The sample was PBMCs, mostly from graft donor cells, taken 360 days after TCRalphabeta/CD19-depleted stem cell transplant. The receptors stem from a boy under two years old who had a stem cell transplant for SCID, so the T cells may come from the graft donor.

The chain is built from TRBV15 and TRBJ1-5; 9 positions match TRBD1. The ends lost 4 bases at V and 0 bases at J; junction bases unmatched: 16. The CDR3 covers 20 residues. Germline CDR1 LNHNV, CDR2 YYDKDF (reference sequence). The CDR3 reads CATSKLLLRGQGYSNQPQHF. The CDR3 region has the DNA TGTGCCACCAGCAAACTCCTACTTCGGGGACAGGGATATAGCAATCAGCCCCAGCATTTT.

This chain joins TRBV29-1 and TRBJ1-1; no firm D call. The germline V gene encodes CDR1 SQVTM and CDR2 ANQGSEA. There are 14 residues in the CDR3. Trimming removed 3 bases from V and 0 bases from J, with 11 bases in between. The CDR3 sequence: CSVESYGVNTEAFF. The CDR3 DNA reads TGCAGCGTTGAGTCATACGGGGTGAACACTGAAGCTTTCTTT.

V and J are TRBV29-1 and TRBJ2-2; TRBD1 matches at 7 bases. The CDR3 extends over 11 amino acids. CDR1 and CDR2 from the germline V gene are SQVTM and ANQGSEA. Trimming removed 7 bases from V and 6 bases from J; junction bases left unmatched: 2. The CDR3 sequence is CSGGTAGELFF. The CDR3 nucleotides read TGCAGCGGTGGGACAGCCGGGGAGCTGTTTTTT.

Ten or more counts support this clonotype. This chain links TRBV5-5 with TRBJ1-4; 7 nucleotides line up with TRBD1. This CDR3 has 14 residues. The junction had 4 bases not matched to a gene; V was cut back by 0 bases and J by 8 bases. The germline gives CDR1 SGHKS, CDR2 YYEKEE (reference sequence). As DNA, the CDR3 is TGTGCCAGCAGCTTGGTAGGGGGCATGGAAAAACTGTTTTTT. The encoded protein is CASSLVGGMEKLFF.

The chain is built from TRBV6-1 and TRBJ2-3; D perhaps matches TRBD2 (6 bases). This CDR3 spans 15 amino acids. Germline V gene lookup returns CDR1 MNHNS and CDR2 SASEGT. Deletions cut 3 bases from V and 7 bases from J, with 17 bases between. The CDR3 DNA follows: TGTGCCAGCAGTGATGGACTAAGGAGCATGTATACGCAGTATTTT. The encoded protein is CASSDGLRSMYTQYF.

This clonotype occurred a few times. The chain employs TRBV5-5 and TRBJ2-4; TRBD1 agrees at 9 bases. Germline-derived CDR1 and CDR2 are SGHKS and YYEKEE (reference sequence). The CDR3 totals 16 residues. Germline trimming cut 3 bases from V and 6 bases from J; bases unmatched to any gene: 10. As DNA, the CDR3 is TGTGCCAGCAGCTATGACCCTGGGACAGGGTCAAACATTCAGTACTTC. It is translated as CASSYDPGTGSNIQYF.

This clonotype was detected a few times. The chain uses TRBV7-2 and TRBJ2-1, with 9 bases fitting TRBD2. V lost 3 bases and J lost 8; bases outside the gene matches: 5. The CDR3 contains 14 residues. The V gene's germline CDR1 is SGHTA and CDR2 FQGNSA. CDR3 bases: TGTGCCAGCAGCTTCAGCGGGGGGTTGGATGAGCAGTTCTTC. Protein sequence: CASSFSGGLDEQFF.

The chain recombines TRBV18 with TRBJ1-3, with D unresolved. Per germline, CDR1 KGHSH and CDR2 LQKENI. The germline V and J ends were trimmed by 3 bases and 0 bases, with 15 bases remaining between them. The CDR3 contains 17 residues. This CDR3 is CASSPLPQTSSGNTIYF. CDR3 DNA: TGTGCCAGCTCACCCCTCCCCCAGACTAGCTCTGGAAACACCATATATTTT.

The chain has TRBV7-9 and TRBJ2-1; 10 bases are a match to TRBD2. This CDR3 spans 13 amino acids. V was pared by 5 bases and J by 13 bases, with 8 bases of the junction left unmatched. The germline CDR1 and CDR2 sequences are SEHNR and FQNEAQ (reference sequence). The CDR3 sequence is CASSGSGGADQFF. The CDR3 nucleotides are TGTGCCAGCAGCGGAAGCGGGGGGGCTGACCAGTTCTTC.

This clonotype has a handful of counts. The chain combines TRBV19 with TRBJ2-1, with 7 bases lining up with TRBD2. Germline-derived CDR1 and CDR2 are LNHDA and SQIVND (reference sequence). This CDR3 is built from 15 residues. Germline trimming cut 3 bases from V and 10 bases from J; bases unmatched to any gene: 12. CDR3 sequence (DNA): TGTGCCAGTAGTATGCTGGCTAGCGGCTTAGGAGAGCAGTTCTTC. It encodes CASSMLASGLGEQFF.

This clonotype was seen only a few times. This chain connects TRBV13 to TRBJ1-1; a weak D match, TRBD1 (5 bases). Germline CDR1 reads PRHDT; CDR2 reads FYEKMQ (reference sequence). CDR3 length equals 18 residues. The ends were cut back, 7 bases at V and 3 bases at J, with 27 bases in the middle. CDR3 DNA: TGTGCCAGCAACGAAGGGAGGTTTCGGGGGGAGGTGGACACTGAAGCTTTCTTT. Its translation: CASNEGRFRGEVDTEAFF.

The chain has TRBV5-5 and TRBJ2-5; 10 positions agree with TRBD2. CDR3 length equals 16 residues. The V gene end was trimmed by 1 base and the J gene end by 5 bases; junction bases not matched to a gene: 8. Germline assignment: CDR1 SGHKS and CDR2 YYEKEE (reference sequence). The CDR3 region has the DNA TGTGCCAGCAGCTTGCCCAGCGGGGGGGCCAGGGAGACCCAGTACTTC. Translation: CASSLPSGGARETQYF.

This clonotype turned up a few times. The chain recombines TRBV7-2 with TRBJ1-5; possibly TRBD1 for D (5 bases). Germline CDR1 SGHTA, CDR2 FQGNSA. V dropped 3 bases and J dropped 7 bases, with 13 bases sitting between them. The CDR3 has 14 residues. The CDR3 loop is CASSFGQGAQPQHF. The CDR3 DNA is TGTGCCAGCAGCTTTGGGCAGGGAGCCCAGCCCCAGCATTTT.

V and J are TRBV20-1 and TRBJ2-2; D is undetermined. The CDR3 is 13 residues long. With 0 bases removed from V and 3 bases from J, the gap between germline ends came to 5 bases. The germline CDR1 and CDR2 sequences are DFQATT and SNEGSKA (reference sequence). CDR3 residues: CSAREHYTGELFF. DNA for the CDR3: TGCAGTGCTAGAGAACACTACACCGGGGAGCTGTTTTTT.

The V gene is TRBV20-1, the J gene TRBJ2-1, with TRBD2 matching over 13 bases. The CDR3 is made up of 15 amino acids. Unmatched junction bases numbered 8, after V lost 5 bases and J lost 7 bases. Germline-derived CDR1 and CDR2 are DFQATT and SNEGSKA (reference sequence). The CDR3 here is CSACRLAGGGNEQFF. The CDR3, as DNA: TGCAGTGCTTGCAGACTAGCGGGGGGCGGTAATGAGCAGTTCTTC.

The chain uses TRBV10-3 and TRBJ1-1, with TRBD1 matching 7 bases. CDR1 is ENHRY and CDR2 is SYGVKD in the germline V gene. V trimming: 5 bases; J trimming: 7 bases; junction bases outside the gene matches: 4. CDR3 length equals 12 residues. The CDR3 region has the DNA TGTGCCATCAGTCTGACAGGGTTTGAAGCTTTCTTT. Its protein product is CAISLTGFEAFF.

This sequence joins TRBV15 and TRBJ2-2, with D maybe TRBD2 (5 bases). V lost 1 base and J lost 6, with 9 bases in between. CDR3 length equals 14 residues. The germline V gene encodes CDR1 LNHNV and CDR2 YYDKDF (reference sequence). CDR3 nucleotides: TGTGCCACCAGCAGAGTTCGGGGTTCCGGGGAGCTGTTTTTT. Translated, it gives CATSRVRGSGELFF.

The chain joins TRBV15 to TRBJ1-5; tentative D call: TRBD1 (5 bases). Germline loops: CDR1 LNHNV, CDR2 YYDKDF (reference sequence). This CDR3 has 16 residues. The V end was cut by 3 bases, the J end by 5 bases, with 17 bases between. CDR3 amino acids: CATSSVLLTGHQPQHF. For the CDR3, the DNA is TGTGCCACCAGCAGCGTCCTTTTGACGGGACATCAGCCCCAGCATTTT.

The chain uses TRBV28 and TRBJ2-7; 7 positions agree with TRBD1. The CDR3 has 14 amino acids. The ends lost 6 bases at V and 3 bases at J; junction bases unmatched: 8. CDR1 is MDHEN, CDR2 SYDVKM, per germline. The CDR3 loop is CASSWGQGDYEQYF. The DNA for the CDR3 is TGTGCCAGCAGCTGGGGGCAGGGGGACTACGAGCAGTACTTC.

V and J are TRBV6-1 and TRBJ1-4, with TRBD1 as a possible D gene (6 bases). The V end lost 6 bases, the J end lost 7 bases, and 15 bases lay between the germline ends. Germline CDR1 MNHNS, CDR2 SASEGT. This CDR3 comprises 14 residues. This CDR3 reads CASRLGRGGEKLFF. The CDR3 region has the DNA TGTGCCAGCAGATTGGGGAGGGGGGGTGAAAAACTGTTTTTT.

The V and J genes are TRBV20-1 and TRBJ2-5; 9 bases match TRBD2. Germline V CDR1 and CDR2: DFQATT, SNEGSKA (reference sequence). Unmatched junction bases numbered 17, after V lost 6 bases and J lost 6 bases. This CDR3 contains 16 residues. The CDR3 reads CSANLLSRGGPKTQYF. The CDR3 DNA reads as TGCAGTGCCAACCTCCTCTCGCGGGGGGGCCCGAAGACCCAGTACTTC.

Written as DNA, the CDR3 is TGCGCCAGCAGCCAAGCCCAGGGACACTCTGGAAACACCATATATTTT. Protein product: CASSQAQGHSGNTIYF. The chain recombines TRBV4-1 with TRBJ1-3; D perhaps matches TRBD1 (6 bases). Germline-derived CDR1 and CDR2 are MGHRA and YSYEKL. Between the trimmed V and J ends, which lost 1 base and 0 bases, there was a span of 10 bases. This CDR3 is built from 16 residues.

The V call is TRBV19, the J call TRBJ2-7; a possible D gene is TRBD1 (5 bases). Germline loops: CDR1 LNHDA, CDR2 SQIVND (reference sequence). V dropped 4 bases and J dropped 3 bases, with 10 bases sitting between them. CDR3 length: 13 residues. CDR3 amino acids: CASSRERGYEQYF. In nucleotides, the CDR3 is TGTGCCAGTAGTAGGGAAAGGGGCTACGAGCAGTACTTC.

This clonotype turned up a few times. The rearrangement uses TRBV11-1 and TRBJ2-7; 10 bases are shared with TRBD2. The junction had 18 bases not matched to a gene; V was cut back by 8 bases and J by 2 bases. Germline V gene lookup returns CDR1 SGHAT and CDR2 FQDESV (reference sequence). The CDR3 is made up of 18 amino acids. CDR3 nucleotide sequence: TGTGCCAGCGGAACGTGGGGGCTAGCGGGGGCCGCAACCTACGAGCAGTACTTC. Protein product: CASGTWGLAGAATYEQYF. Based on the CDR3 plus reference TRBV11-1 and TRBJ2-7, the full variable domain is EAEVAQSPRYKITEKSQAVAFWCDPISGHATLYWYRQILGQGPELLVQFQDESVVDDSQLPKDRFSAERLKGVDSTLKIQPAELGDSAMYLCASGTWGLAGAATYEQYFGPGTRLTVT.

This chain's CDR3 is CAISPSGGVYNEQFF. The CDR3, as DNA: TGTGCCATCAGCCCCAGCGGGGGGGTTTACAATGAGCAGTTCTTC. The genes are TRBV10-3 and TRBJ2-1; 10 bases line up with TRBD2. The CDR3 contains 15 residues. After removal of 6 bases from V and 4 bases from J, the junction contained 6 bases not matched to a gene. Germline CDR1 and CDR2: ENHRY and SYGVKD.

V is TRBV15 and J is TRBJ1-4; D not resolved. This CDR3 region has 15 residues. The V gene's germline CDR1 is LNHNV and CDR2 YYDKDF (reference sequence). Trimming cost V 1 base and J 7 bases, with 13 bases left between them. CDR3 in DNA: TGTGCCACCAGCAGAGTTCCTGCTATATCTGAAAAACTGTTTTTT. This sequence encodes CATSRVPAISEKLFF.

This clonotype was observed a few times. This chain links TRBV9 with TRBJ2-1; TRBD2 matches 9 bases. The germline V gene has CDR1 SGDLS and CDR2 YYNGEE. The CDR3 has 16 amino acids. The J segment lost 0 bases and the V segment lost 2 bases, leaving 3 bases of the junction unmatched. The CDR3 is CASSVGRGGSYNEQFF. The CDR3, as DNA: TGTGCCAGCAGCGTGGGGCGGGGGGGCTCCTACAATGAGCAGTTCTTC.

This clonotype has at least ten counts. The chain employs TRBV7-9 and TRBJ2-7; TRBD1 might be the D (7 bases). V shed 5 bases and J shed 3 bases, with 11 bases lying between them. The CDR3 runs to 13 residues. Germline-derived CDR1 and CDR2 are SEHNR and FQNEAQ (reference sequence). The CDR3 bases are TGTGCCAGCAGCCGACAGGGAGGCTACGAGCAGTACTTC. Protein: CASSRQGGYEQYF.

The CDR3 protein is CASSLAPRGGQETQYF. CDR3 bases: TGTGCCAGCAGCTTAGCGCCAAGGGGAGGCCAAGAGACCCAGTACTTC. This chain uses TRBV7-2 with TRBJ2-5, with TRBD2 as a possible D gene (6 bases). V gave up 0 bases and J gave up 1 base, with 12 bases separating them. From germline, CDR1 is SGHTA and CDR2 FQGNSA. The CDR3 covers 16 residues.